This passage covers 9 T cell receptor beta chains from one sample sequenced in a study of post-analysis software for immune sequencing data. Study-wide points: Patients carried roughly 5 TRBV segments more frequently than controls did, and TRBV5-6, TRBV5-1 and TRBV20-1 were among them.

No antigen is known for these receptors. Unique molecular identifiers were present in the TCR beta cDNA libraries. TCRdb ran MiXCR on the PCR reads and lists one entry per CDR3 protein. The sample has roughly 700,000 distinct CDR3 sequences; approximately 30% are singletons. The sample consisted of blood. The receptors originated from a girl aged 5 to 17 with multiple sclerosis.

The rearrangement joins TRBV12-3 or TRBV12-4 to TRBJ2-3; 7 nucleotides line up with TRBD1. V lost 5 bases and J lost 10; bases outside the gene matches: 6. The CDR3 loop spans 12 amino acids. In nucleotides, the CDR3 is TGTGCCAGCAGTGCAATACAGGGGCCGCAGTATTTT. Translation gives CASSAIQGPQYF.

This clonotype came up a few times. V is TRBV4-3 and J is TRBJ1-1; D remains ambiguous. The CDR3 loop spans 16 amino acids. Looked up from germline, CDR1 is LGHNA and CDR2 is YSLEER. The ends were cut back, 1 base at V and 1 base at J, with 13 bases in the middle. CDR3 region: CASSQVIAGGNTEAFF. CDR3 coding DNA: TGCGCCAGCAGCCAAGTTATCGCAGGCGGGAACACTGAAGCTTTCTTT.

The CDR3 region is CASRPGEGHTGELFF. The CDR3 DNA reads TGTGCCAGCAGGCCGGGGGAGGGCCATACCGGGGAGCTGTTTTTT. The chain uses TRBV28 and TRBJ2-2; 7 bases line up with TRBD2. Germline CDR1 MDHEN, CDR2 SYDVKM. V dropped 6 bases and J dropped 5; count of bases not matched to a gene: 9. The CDR3 contains 15 residues.

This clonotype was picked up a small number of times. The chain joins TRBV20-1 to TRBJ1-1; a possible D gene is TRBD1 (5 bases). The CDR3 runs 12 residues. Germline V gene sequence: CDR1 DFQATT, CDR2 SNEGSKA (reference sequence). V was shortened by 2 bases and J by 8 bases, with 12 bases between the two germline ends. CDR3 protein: CSARSGYSEAFF. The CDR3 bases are TGCAGTGCTAGATCAGGGTACTCGGAAGCTTTCTTT.

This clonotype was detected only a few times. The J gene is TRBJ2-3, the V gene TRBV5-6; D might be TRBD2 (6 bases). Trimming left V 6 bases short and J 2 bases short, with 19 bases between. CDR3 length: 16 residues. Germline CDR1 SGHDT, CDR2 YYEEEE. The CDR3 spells CASNPVGRGVTDTQYF. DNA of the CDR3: TGTGCCAGCAACCCGGTGGGGCGGGGAGTCACAGATACGCAGTATTTT. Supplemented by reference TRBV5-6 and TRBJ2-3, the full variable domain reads DAGVTQSPTHLIKTRGQQVTLRCSPKSGHDTVSWYQQALGQGPQFIFQYYEEEERQRGNFPDRFSGHQFPNYSSELNVNALLLGDSALYLCASNPVGRGVTDTQYFGPGTRLTVL.

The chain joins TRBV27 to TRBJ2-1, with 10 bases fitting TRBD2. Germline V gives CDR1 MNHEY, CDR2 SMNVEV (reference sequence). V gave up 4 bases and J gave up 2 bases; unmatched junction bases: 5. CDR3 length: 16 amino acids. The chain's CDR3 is CASSSSGLAAYNEQFF. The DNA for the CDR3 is TGTGCCAGCAGTTCATCAGGACTAGCGGCCTACAATGAGCAGTTCTTC.

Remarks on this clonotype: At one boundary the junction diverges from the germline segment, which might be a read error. CDR3 loop: CAGSSGTGGAQTQYF. The CDR3 region has the DNA TGTGCCGGCAGTTCCGGGACAGGGGGCGCGCAGACCCAGTACTTC. The chain carries TRBV12-3 or TRBV12-4 and TRBJ2-5; 12 positions match TRBD1. This CDR3 spans 15 amino acids.

As DNA, the CDR3 is TGTGCCAGCAGCTTAGTGTTGGGGAACACAGATACGCAGTATTTT. This sequence encodes CASSLVLGNTDTQYF. The V gene is TRBV7-2, the J gene TRBJ2-3; no firm D call. From germline, CDR1 is SGHTA and CDR2 FQGNSA. The V and J ends lost 1 base and 2 bases respectively, with 10 bases between them. The CDR3 covers 15 residues.

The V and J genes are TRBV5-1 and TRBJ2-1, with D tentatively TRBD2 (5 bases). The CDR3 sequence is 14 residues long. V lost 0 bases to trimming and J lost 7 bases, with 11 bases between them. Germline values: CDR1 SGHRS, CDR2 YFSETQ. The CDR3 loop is CASSLAGSGNEQFF. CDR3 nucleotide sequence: TGCGCCAGCAGCTTGGCCGGTTCGGGAAATGAGCAGTTCTTC.